A single sample gave rise to the 27 T cell receptor beta chains below, sequenced in a study of CD8 T cells in Susac syndrome. An amount of RNA that ranged from roughly 0.5 to 1 ug was reverse transcribed with random hexamers. In TCRdb, the immunoSEQ multiplex PCR reads were re-called with MiXCR into one record per CDR3 protein. The sample shows some 200,000 distinct CDR3 sequences, roughly 90% of them seen only once. Specimen: CD4+ T cells from PBMCs. The source of these receptors is a human donor with Susac syndrome.

J is TRBJ1-5 and V is TRBV12-3 or TRBV12-4; perhaps TRBD1 as D (5 bases). V was shortened by 6 bases and J by 4 bases, with 16 bases between the two germline ends. CDR3 length equals 15 residues. The CDR3 DNA reads as TGTGCCAGCAGGCCGACAGCGGGGGAAAATCAGCCCCAGCATTTT. This codes for CASRPTAGENQPQHF.

The V call is TRBV29-1, the J call TRBJ2-7; TRBD2 is a possible D gene (5 bases). In germline, CDR1 is SQVTM, CDR2 ANQGSEA. With 5 bases removed from V and 0 bases from J, the gap between germline ends came to 23 bases. This CDR3 contains 17 residues. In nucleotides, the CDR3 is TGCAGCGTTACAAGGACTTTAAGTCGGTGGGGCTCCTACGAGCAGTACTTC. Its protein is CSVTRTLSRWGSYEQYF.

This clonotype was picked up a small number of times. The chain is built from TRBV3-1 and TRBJ2-2; D is uncertain. V dropped 6 bases and J dropped 0 bases, with 2 bases sitting between them. From germline, CDR1 is LGHDT and CDR2 YNNKEL (reference sequence). This CDR3 is 12 amino acids long. The CDR3 bases are TGTGCCAGCAGGTCGAACACCGGGGAGCTGTTTTTT. It codes for CASRSNTGELFF.

In its sample, this clonotype was seen once. The chain uses TRBV29-1 and TRBJ1-4, with D perhaps TRBD1 (5 bases). V lost 5 bases and J lost 0, with 10 bases in between. CDR3 size: 14 residues. Germline CDR1 is SQVTM and CDR2 is ANQGSEA. CDR3 nucleotide sequence: TGCAGCGTTACCCAGGGTGCAACTAATGAAAAACTGTTTTTT. Translating gives CSVTQGATNEKLFF. Full variable domain (missing parts from reference TRBV29-1 and TRBJ1-4): SAVISQKPSRDICQRGTSLTIQCQVDSQVTMMFWYRQQPGQSLTLIATANQGSEATYESGFVIDKFPISRPNLTFSTLTVSNMSPEDSSIYLCSVTQGATNEKLFFGSGTQLSVL.

The CDR3 loop is CASRPDRGRTSPRGGELFF. The CDR3 DNA reads TGTGCCAGTAGACCGGACAGGGGGCGTACGAGCCCCCGCGGCGGGGAGCTGTTTTTT. V is TRBV19 and J is TRBJ2-2; 11 bases agree with TRBD1. Trimming took 6 bases from V and 7 from J; bases not matched to a gene: 19. The CDR3 loop spans 19 amino acids. Germline assignment: CDR1 LNHDA and CDR2 SQIVND (reference sequence).

The CDR3 protein is CSVPGQGASEAFF. The CDR3 DNA reads as TGCAGTGTACCGGGACAGGGGGCTTCGGAAGCTTTCTTT. The chain couples TRBV20-1 to TRBJ1-1; 12 bases line up with TRBD1. CDR3 size: 13 residues. Germline-derived CDR1 and CDR2 are DFQATT and SNEGSKA (reference sequence). V gave up 7 bases and J gave up 8 bases; unmatched junction bases: 8.

This rearrangement joins TRBV7-3 to TRBJ2-5; D is perhaps TRBD1 (5 bases). Germline CDR1 reads SGHTA; CDR2 reads FQGTGA. The CDR3 length is 16 residues. V was clipped by 5 bases and J by 2 bases, with 18 bases between them. The CDR3 coding sequence is TGTGCCAGCAGCGGTGGGCCAGGGCAACTACAAGAGACCCAGTACTTC. Translation gives CASSGGPGQLQETQYF.

J is TRBJ2-7 and V is TRBV2; 9 positions agree with TRBD1. The CDR3 is 16 residues long. V gave up 6 bases and J gave up 5 bases; unmatched junction bases: 14. The V gene's germline CDR1 is SNHLY and CDR2 FYNNEI. The CDR3 nucleotides read TGTGCCAGCAGCCCCCGGCGGCTGGACAGGGGCCACGAGCAGTACTTC. It is translated as CASSPRRLDRGHEQYF. The complete variable domain, with remaining parts taken from reference TRBV2 and TRBJ2-7, reads EPEVTQTPSHQVTQMGQEVILRCVPISNHLYFYWYRQILGQKVEFLVSFYNNEISEKSEIFDDQFSVERPDGSNFTLKIRSTKLEDSAMYFCASSPRRLDRGHEQYFGPGTRLTVT.

This chain connects TRBV29-1 to TRBJ2-3; maybe TRBD1 (5 bases). V dropped 0 bases and J dropped 4 bases, with 17 bases sitting between them. Germline values: CDR1 SQVTM, CDR2 ANQGSEA. This CDR3 region has 16 residues. Here the CDR3 DNA reads TGCAGCGTTGAAGAAGGGCAGGGCGCGGTAGCAGATACGCAGTATTTT. It encodes CSVEEGQGAVADTQYF.

The V gene is TRBV5-1, the J gene TRBJ1-5; a weak D match, TRBD1 (6 bases). V shed 5 bases and J shed 5 bases, with 11 bases lying between them. The CDR3 has 13 amino acids. Per the germline V gene, CDR1 is SGHRS and CDR2 is YFSETQ. The CDR3 region is CASRQGFDQPQHF. The CDR3 nucleotides are TGCGCCAGCAGACAGGGATTCGATCAGCCCCAGCATTTT.

Written as DNA, the CDR3 is TGTGCCAGCAGCAAGCAGGGACAGAACACCGGGGAGCTGTTTTTT. This gives the protein CASSKQGQNTGELFF. The V gene is TRBV2, the J gene TRBJ2-2; D might be TRBD1 (6 bases). V was clipped by 6 bases and J by 1 base, with 12 bases between them. Germline CDR1 SNHLY, CDR2 FYNNEI. The CDR3 runs to 15 residues.

In nucleotides, the CDR3 is TGTGCCAGCAGCTTCTGGACAGGGTTGGCCACTGAAGCTTTCTTT. Translation: CASSFWTGLATEAFF. This chain connects TRBV7-9 to TRBJ1-1; TRBD1 matches 8 bases. Germline V lookup: CDR1 SEHNR, CDR2 FQNEAQ (reference sequence). The CDR3 totals 15 residues. J lost 4 bases, V lost 3 bases, and 7 bases had no gene match.

The chain employs TRBV6-4 and TRBJ2-1, with 11 bases aligning to TRBD1. The CDR3 runs 15 residues. The V gene end was trimmed by 5 bases and the J gene end by 6 bases; junction bases not matched to a gene: 6. CDR1 is MRHNA and CDR2 is SNTAGT in the germline V gene. The CDR3 DNA reads TGTGCCAGCAGTTTGGACAGGGGGCCCCTCAATGAGCAGTTCTTC. This gives the protein CASSLDRGPLNEQFF.

The J gene is TRBJ2-2, the V gene TRBV19; D not resolved. This CDR3 has 15 residues. With 7 bases removed from V and 0 bases from J, the gap between germline ends came to 12 bases. Germline V lookup: CDR1 LNHDA, CDR2 SQIVND (reference sequence). CDR3: CASKRPVPNTGELFF. DNA of the CDR3: TGTGCCAGTAAAAGACCAGTACCGAACACCGGGGAGCTGTTTTTT.

The chain is built from TRBV20-1 and TRBJ1-1, with D unresolved. Germline V gene data show CDR1 as DFQATT and CDR2 as SNEGSKA (reference sequence). The CDR3 spans 13 residues. The CDR3 region is CSLPRRGSTEAFF. The CDR3 bases are TGCAGCTTGCCTCGACGGGGTAGTACTGAAGCTTTCTTT.

This chain links TRBV20-1 with TRBJ2-1; TRBD2 agrees at 7 bases. Looked up from germline, CDR1 is DFQATT and CDR2 is SNEGSKA (reference sequence). CDR3 length equals 14 residues. V dropped 6 bases and J dropped 5; count of bases not matched to a gene: 10. The CDR3 region is CSAIRDYNNNEQFF. The DNA of the CDR3 is TGCAGTGCCATCCGGGACTATAATAACAATGAGCAGTTCTTC.

The chain combines TRBV2 with TRBJ1-5; D is ambiguous. With 2 bases removed from V and 8 bases from J, the gap between germline ends came to 7 bases. Looked up from germline, CDR1 is SNHLY and CDR2 is FYNNEI. The CDR3 is 12 residues long. The CDR3 is CASSEQWEPQHF. The CDR3 nucleotides are TGTGCCAGCAGTGAACAGTGGGAGCCCCAGCATTTT.

This clonotype was seen just once. V usage is TRBV20-1 and J usage is TRBJ2-7, with TRBD1 matching 7 bases. With 5 bases clipped from V and 0 bases from J, the junction kept 13 bases outside the gene matches. CDR3 length: 16 amino acids. Germline assignment: CDR1 DFQATT and CDR2 SNEGSKA (reference sequence). The CDR3 nucleotides are TGCAGTGCTCTACTTCCTCCGGGACAGACCTCCTACGAGCAGTACTTC. Translation gives CSALLPPGQTSYEQYF.

The genes are TRBV6-5 and TRBJ2-3; 9 nucleotides align to TRBD2. The CDR3 runs to 15 residues. Germline lookup yields CDR1 MNHEY and CDR2 SVGAGI. V shed 5 bases, J shed 3 bases, and the junction held 6 bases outside the gene matches. The CDR3 bases are TGTGCCAGCAGTGTACTAGCGGGCTATACAGATACGCAGTATTTT. It encodes CASSVLAGYTDTQYF.

The J gene is TRBJ2-3, the V gene TRBV20-1, with 7 bases lining up with TRBD1. The junction had 8 bases not matched to a gene; V was cut back by 3 bases and J by 5 bases. The CDR3 sequence is 14 residues long. Germline assignment: CDR1 DFQATT and CDR2 SNEGSKA (reference sequence). CDR3 protein: CSASRQGLGDTQYF. CDR3 nucleotide sequence: TGCAGTGCTAGTAGACAGGGATTGGGAGATACGCAGTATTTT.

The CDR3 loop reads CASSLLVREYNEQFF. DNA for the CDR3: TGTGCCAGCAGCTTATTGGTGCGGGAATACAATGAGCAGTTCTTC. This chain uses TRBV7-3 with TRBJ2-1; D might be TRBD2 (6 bases). The CDR3 contains 15 residues. Germline V gives CDR1 SGHTA, CDR2 FQGTGA. V shed 2 bases and J shed 4 bases, with 12 bases lying between them.

J is TRBJ2-5 and V is TRBV7-9; no reliable D call. This CDR3 spans 14 amino acids. CDR1 SEHNR and CDR2 FQNEAQ come from the germline V gene (reference sequence). V lost 3 bases to trimming and J lost 5 bases, with 13 bases between them. The CDR3 DNA is TGTGCCAGCAGCTTTGATGGACCAAGGGAGACCCAGTACTTC. Translating gives CASSFDGPRETQYF.

V is TRBV27 and J is TRBJ2-2; D is unclear. The ends were cut back, 7 bases at V and 2 bases at J, with 11 bases in the middle. CDR1 is MNHEY and CDR2 is SMNVEV in the germline V gene (reference sequence). The CDR3 has 14 residues. In DNA, the CDR3 is TGTGCCAGCACCCTACGATACAACACCGGGGAGCTGTTTTTT. It codes for CASTLRYNTGELFF.

V and J are TRBV5-1 and TRBJ2-3; 9 positions agree with TRBD2. After removal of 4 bases from V and 3 bases from J, the junction contained 12 bases not matched to a gene. The CDR3 consists of 17 residues. Germline V gene sequence: CDR1 SGHRS, CDR2 YFSETQ. CDR3 protein: CASSPGDGSGRTDTQYF. The DNA for the CDR3 is TGCGCCAGCAGCCCGGGAGACGGTAGCGGGAGAACAGATACGCAGTATTTT. The full variable domain, its missing parts supplied by reference TRBV5-1 and TRBJ2-3, is KAGVTQTPRYLIKTRGQQVTLSCSPISGHRSVSWYQQTPGQGLQFLFEYFSETQRNKGNFPGRFSGRQFSNSRSEMNVSTLELGDSALYLCASSPGDGSGRTDTQYFGPGTRLTVL.

The chain combines TRBV9 with TRBJ2-3, with TRBD2 identical over 7 bases. This CDR3 has 16 residues. V shed 3 bases, J shed 6 bases, and the junction held 13 bases outside the gene matches. CDR1 is SGDLS, CDR2 YYNGEE, per germline. The CDR3 bases are TGTGCCAGCAGCGCCACTCCGAGACTAGCATGGGATACGCAGTATTTT. Protein product: CASSATPRLAWDTQYF.

This chain joins TRBV2 and TRBJ2-3; D might be TRBD2 (6 bases). Germline V gene lookup returns CDR1 SNHLY and CDR2 FYNNEI. The CDR3 consists of 12 residues. V lost 5 bases and J lost 4, with 7 bases in between. Here the CDR3 DNA reads TGTGCCAGCAGTCGGGACTCAGATACGCAGTATTTT. Translated, it gives CASSRDSDTQYF.

This chain uses TRBV7-2 with TRBJ1-5; D not certain. This CDR3 comprises 15 residues. Deletions cut 5 bases from V and 3 bases from J, with 14 bases between. Germline assignment: CDR1 SGHTA and CDR2 FQGNSA. The CDR3 sequence is CASSLNAMINQPQHF. In DNA form, the CDR3 reads TGTGCCAGCAGCCTTAACGCCATGATCAATCAGCCCCAGCATTTT.